Following are 16 T cell receptor beta chains from one sample sequenced in a study of blood T cell repertoires in COVID-19. Sequenced by immunoSEQ multiplex PCR; TCRdb stores in-frame clones only, minus some. The sample includes under 45,000 clones, approximately 88% of them seen just once. Sequencing was carried out using peripheral blood. These TCRs come from a human donor in a cohort sampled during active COVID-19.

The count of this clone is one. This chain joins TRBV10-1 and TRBJ2-7; no reliable D call. The germline gives CDR1 WNHNN, CDR2 SYGVQD (reference sequence). Deletions cut 3 bases from V and 3 bases from J, with 9 bases between. There are 13 residues in the CDR3. This CDR3 is CASSDHGIYEQYF. The CDR3 nucleotides are TGCGCCAGCAGTGACCACGGTATCTACGAGCAGTACTTC.

The chain recombines TRBV6-5 with TRBJ1-1; D remains unclear. Germline lookup yields CDR1 MNHEY and CDR2 SVGAGI. V was shortened by 4 bases and J by 9 bases, with 21 bases between the two germline ends. CDR3 length: 15 amino acids. The CDR3 spells CASSSHEGGLLKAFF. The CDR3 DNA sequence: TGTGCCAGCAGTTCCCACGAAGGTGGGCTCCTCAAAGCTTTCTTT.

The gene calls are TRBV7-2 and TRBJ2-2; the match to TRBD1 covers 8 bases. This CDR3 has 15 residues. Trimming cost V 1 base and J 5 bases; bases outside gene matches: 3. Germline CDR1 SGHTA, CDR2 FQGNSA. The CDR3 nucleotides read TGTGCCAGCAGCTTAGGGACAGGGTTTACCGGGGAGCTGTTTTTT. It is translated as CASSLGTGFTGELFF.

The rearrangement joins TRBV5-8 to TRBJ1-1; D not certain. V was pared by 4 bases and J by 3 bases, with 19 bases between. There are 16 residues in the CDR3. Germline V gene data show CDR1 as SGHTS and CDR2 as YDEGEE. The CDR3 spells CASSPWGGLGDTEAFF. The CDR3 DNA follows: TGTGCCAGCAGCCCCTGGGGAGGCCTCGGGGACACTGAAGCTTTCTTT.

The V gene is TRBV11-2, the J gene TRBJ1-1; 10 nucleotides line up with TRBD1. Per the germline V gene, CDR1 is SGHAT and CDR2 is FQNNGV. V lost 8 bases to trimming and J lost 1 base; unmatched junction nucleotides: 16. CDR3 length: 18 amino acids. CDR3 in DNA: TGTGCCAGCCTTCCACTCTCCCGGGACAGGGGTTCGAACACTGAAGCTTTCTTT. Protein: CASLPLSRDRGSNTEAFF.

V usage is TRBV7-9 and J usage is TRBJ1-2; 10 bases are a match to TRBD1. The CDR3 totals 13 residues. Germline V gene sequence: CDR1 SEHNR, CDR2 FQNEAQ (reference sequence). Trimming removed 6 bases from V and 10 bases from J; junction bases left unmatched: 8. The chain's CDR3 is CASRAGTGDVYTF. CDR3 DNA sequence: TGTGCCAGCAGAGCCGGGACAGGGGATGTCTACACCTTC. The full variable domain, with the rest looked up from reference TRBV7-9 and TRBJ1-2, is DTGVSQNPRHKITKRGQNVTFRCDPISEHNRLYWYRQTLGQGPEFLTYFQNEAQLEKSRLLSDRFSAERPKGSFSTLEIQRTEQGDSAMYLCASRAGTGDVYTFGSGTRLTVV.

The chain recombines TRBV3-1 (or the pseudogene TRBV3-2) with TRBJ1-5; TRBD1 is a possible D gene (5 bases). Per germline, CDR1 LGHDT and CDR2 YNNKEL (reference sequence). This CDR3 contains 16 residues. Trimming took off 2 bases at V and 0 bases at J, with 11 bases between the two ends. CDR3 protein: CASSQRGGASNQPQHF. The DNA for the CDR3 is TGTGCCAGCAGCCAACGAGGCGGGGCTAGCAATCAGCCCCAGCATTTT.

The sample holds one count of this clone. Other nucleotide sequences from this sample produce the same CDR3. The V and J genes are TRBV7-2 and TRBJ2-7, with 11 nucleotides matching TRBD1. CDR3 length equals 13 residues. Germline V CDR1 and CDR2: SGHTA, FQGNSA. The V gene end was trimmed by 5 bases and the J gene end by 6 bases; junction bases not matched to a gene: 3. The CDR3 bases are TGTGCCAGCAGCCCGGGACAGGGGGGCGAGCAGTACTTC. Its translation: CASSPGQGGEQYF. Supplemented by reference TRBV7-2 and TRBJ2-7, the full variable domain reads GAGVSQSPSNKVTEKGKDVELRCDPISGHTALYWYRQSLGQGLEFLIYFQGNSAPDKSGLPSDRFSAERTGGSVSTLTIQRTQQEDSAVYLCASSPGQGGEQYFGPGTRLTVT.

V and J are TRBV3-1 (or the pseudogene TRBV3-2) and TRBJ2-1; 10 nucleotides line up with TRBD2. The germline gives CDR1 LGHDT, CDR2 YNNKEL (reference sequence). The CDR3 runs to 17 residues. Trimming cost V 0 bases and J 9 bases; bases outside gene matches: 11. The CDR3 sequence: CASSQDPASGGLSEQFF. The CDR3 DNA follows: TGTGCCAGCAGCCAAGATCCGGCTAGCGGGGGCCTGAGTGAGCAGTTCTTC.

The chain employs TRBV11-2 and TRBJ1-1; TRBD1 might be the D (5 bases). Germline CDR1 reads SGHAT; CDR2 reads FQNNGV. The CDR3 length is 16 residues. Trimming removed 0 bases from V and 1 base from J, with 12 bases in between. The DNA of the CDR3 is TGTGCCAGCAGCTTAGAGTCTGGGGGGAAGAACACTGAAGCTTTCTTT. Translation: CASSLESGGKNTEAFF.

A note on this clone: Mismatch with germline at one junction end may stem from a read error. The chain is built from TRBV7-9 and TRBJ1-1; D is perhaps TRBD1 (6 bases). CDR3 length: 15 residues. CDR1 and CDR2 (germline): SEHNR, FQNEAQ (reference sequence). CDR3 loop: CASSVAPGGHTEAFF. The CDR3 DNA reads as TGTGCCAGCAGCGTAGCCCCGGGGGGGCACACTGAAGCTTTCTTT.

This chain links TRBV7-2 with TRBJ1-2; TRBD1 aligns across 7 bases. CDR3 length: 16 residues. Trimming at V came to 2 bases and at J to 2 bases, leaving 8 bases not matched to a gene. Germline V gives CDR1 SGHTA, CDR2 FQGNSA. The CDR3 loop reads CASSLQTGQPNYGYTF. CDR3 DNA: TGTGCCAGCAGCTTACAGACGGGACAGCCAAACTATGGCTACACCTTC.

The chain joins TRBV10-3 to TRBJ1-1, with TRBD1 as a possible D gene (5 bases). From germline, CDR1 is ENHRY and CDR2 SYGVKD. V lost 5 bases, J lost 4 bases, and 20 bases lay in between. The CDR3 spans 16 residues. Here the CDR3 reads CAISKVGGGVGTEAFF. CDR3 DNA sequence: TGTGCCATCAGTAAAGTCGGGGGAGGGGTTGGCACTGAAGCTTTCTTT.

The CDR3 sequence is CASTPTGGEQETQYF. CDR3 bases: TGTGCCAGCACCCCCACCGGGGGGGAACAAGAGACCCAGTACTTC. The rearrangement uses TRBV2 and TRBJ2-5; the match to TRBD2 covers 8 bases. There are 15 residues in the CDR3. Germline CDR1 is SNHLY and CDR2 is FYNNEI. Trimming cost V 7 bases and J 2 bases; bases outside gene matches: 9. Variable domain in full (rest from reference TRBV2 and TRBJ2-5): EPEVTQTPSHQVTQMGQEVILRCVPISNHLYFYWYRQILGQKVEFLVSFYNNEISEKSEIFDDQFSVERPDGSNFTLKIRSTKLEDSAMYFCASTPTGGEQETQYFGPGTRLLVL.

The V and J genes are TRBV16 and TRBJ1-2; maybe TRBD1 (6 bases). The length of the CDR3 is 15 residues. V dropped 3 bases and J dropped 0 bases, with 11 bases sitting between them. Per germline, CDR1 KGHSY and CDR2 FQNENV. The CDR3 region is CASSHTGTTNYGYTF. CDR3 nucleotide sequence: TGTGCCAGCAGCCACACCGGGACAACTAACTATGGCTACACCTTC.

The chain is built from TRBV6-2 or TRBV6-3 and TRBJ2-7, with 9 bases lining up with TRBD1. V lost 4 bases to trimming and J lost 2 bases; unmatched junction nucleotides: 6. The CDR3 is 15 amino acids. Germline-derived CDR1 and CDR2 are MNHEY and SVGEGT. The DNA of the CDR3 is TGTGCCAGCAGTTTCGGGACAGGGAGTACCTACGAGCAGTACTTC. Amino acids: CASSFGTGSTYEQYF.